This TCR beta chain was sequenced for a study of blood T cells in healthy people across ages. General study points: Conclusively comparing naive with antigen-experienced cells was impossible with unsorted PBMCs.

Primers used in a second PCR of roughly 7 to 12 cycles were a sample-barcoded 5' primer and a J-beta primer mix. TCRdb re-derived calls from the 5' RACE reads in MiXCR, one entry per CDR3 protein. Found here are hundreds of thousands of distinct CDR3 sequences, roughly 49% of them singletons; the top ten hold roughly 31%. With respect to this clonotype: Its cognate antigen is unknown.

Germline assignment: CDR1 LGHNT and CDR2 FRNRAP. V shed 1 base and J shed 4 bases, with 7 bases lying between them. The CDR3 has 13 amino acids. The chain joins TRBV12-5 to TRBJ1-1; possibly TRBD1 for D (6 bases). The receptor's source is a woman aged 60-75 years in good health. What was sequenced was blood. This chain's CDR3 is CASGLAQGTEAFF. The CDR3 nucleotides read TGTGCTAGTGGTTTGGCACAGGGCACTGAAGCTTTCTTT.